The 9 T cell receptor beta chains listed next were all sequenced from one sample in a study of vaccination and CD4 T cells after COVID-19. TCRdb passed the PCR reads through MiXCR, listing each CDR3 protein once. Among approximately 19,000 distinct CDR3 sequences listed, about 62% were seen once. The sequenced sample was CD4+ T cells from blood, obtained after SARS-CoV-2 vaccination. The receptors shown here come from a human donor who had recovered from COVID-19.

The chain employs TRBV20-1 and TRBJ2-1, with TRBD2 identical over 10 bases. The CDR3 is 14 amino acids. Germline CDR1 and CDR2: DFQATT and SNEGSKA (reference sequence). The trim removed 3 bases at V and 6 bases at J, leaving 5 bases unmatched. The DNA of the CDR3 is TGCAGTGCTAGGAGCGGGAGGGCCACCAATGAGCAGTTCTTC. It codes for CSARSGRATNEQFF.

Concerning this clonotype itself: A junction end diverges from the germline sequence, so it may reflect a read error. This rearrangement joins TRBV20-1 to TRBJ2-7; D may correspond to TRBD1 or TRBD2 (5 bases each). CDR1 is DFQATT and CDR2 is SNEGSKA in the germline V gene (reference sequence). The CDR3 loop spans 15 amino acids. CDR3 loop: CSARDHAGTSYEQHF. CDR3 sequence (DNA): TGCAGTGCTAGAGATCATGCAGGGACCTCCTACGAGCAGCACTTC.

The chain uses TRBV6-5 and TRBJ1-6; 7 bases align to TRBD1. The CDR3 has 15 amino acids. V shed 2 bases, J shed 11 bases, and the junction held 9 bases outside the gene matches. The V gene's germline CDR1 is MNHEY and CDR2 SVGAGI. CDR3 nucleotide sequence: TGTGCCAGCAGTTACGACGGGACAGATTATCCACCCCTCCACTTT. As protein: CASSYDGTDYPPLHF.

The V and J genes are TRBV20-1 and TRBJ1-6; tentatively, D is TRBD1 (5 bases). The germline V gene encodes CDR1 DFQATT and CDR2 SNEGSKA (reference sequence). The CDR3 extends over 12 amino acids. The CDR3 loop is CGATAGNSPLHF. CDR3 coding DNA: TGCGGCGCGACAGCCGGTAATTCACCCCTCCACTTT.

V usage is TRBV6-1 and J usage is TRBJ2-5; the match to TRBD1 covers 9 bases. The CDR3 length is 15 residues. Per germline, CDR1 MNHNS and CDR2 SASEGT. V was clipped by 11 bases and J by 4 bases; unmatched bases: 14. The CDR3 DNA reads TGTGCCCTCAGCCCGGACAGGGGAGTAGGAGAGACCCAGTACTTC. Translating gives CALSPDRGVGETQYF.

This chain uses TRBV29-1 with TRBJ2-7, with 9 bases that match TRBD1. V lost 0 bases to trimming and J lost 2 bases; unmatched junction nucleotides: 2. In germline, CDR1 is SQVTM, CDR2 ANQGSEA. This CDR3 spans 14 amino acids. The CDR3 reads CSVEDRDRAYEQYF. In DNA form, the CDR3 reads TGCAGCGTTGAAGATCGGGACAGGGCCTACGAGCAGTACTTC.

V usage is TRBV4-2 and J usage is TRBJ2-7, with a tentative D call TRBD2 (5 bases). With 0 bases removed from V and 0 bases from J, the gap between germline ends came to 15 bases. Germline loops: CDR1 LGHNA, CDR2 YNFKEQ. The CDR3 contains 17 residues. The CDR3 region is CASSQDMTPGVSYEQYF. DNA of the CDR3: TGTGCCAGCAGCCAAGATATGACCCCCGGGGTCTCCTACGAGCAGTACTTC.

V gene TRBV7-9 combines with J gene TRBJ2-7; D is uncertain. Germline V lookup: CDR1 SEHNR, CDR2 FQNEAQ (reference sequence). The CDR3 consists of 11 residues. The V end lost 3 bases, the J end lost 5 bases, and 5 bases lay between the germline ends. The CDR3, as DNA: TGTGCCAGCAGCTTGTCCCACGAGCAGTACTTC. Translated: CASSLSHEQYF. The complete variable domain, with remaining parts taken from reference TRBV7-9 and TRBJ2-7, reads DTGVSQNPRHKITKRGQNVTFRCDPISEHNRLYWYRQTLGQGPEFLTYFQNEAQLEKSRLLSDRFSAERPKGSFSTLEIQRTEQGDSAMYLCASSLSHEQYFGPGTRLTVT.

The chain links TRBV6-2 or TRBV6-3 to TRBJ1-1; D is unresolved. The CDR3 extends over 15 amino acids. Per the germline V gene, CDR1 is MNHEY and CDR2 is SVGEGT. Between the trimmed V and J ends, which lost 2 bases and 5 bases, there was a span of 15 bases. As DNA, the CDR3 is TGTGCCAGCAGTTACATAGGAGGTCGGGGAACTGAAGCTTTCTTT. Its protein is CASSYIGGRGTEAFF.